Given below is one TCR beta chain in context. This CDR3 contains 15 residues. The germline CDR1 and CDR2 sequences are SGHRS and YFSETQ. Trimming left V 0 bases short and J 3 bases short, with 10 bases between. Using its own MiXCR run on the RT-PCR reads, TCRdb lists one record per CDR3 protein. Counted here are hundreds of thousands of distinct CDR3 sequences, approximately 11% occurring once; the ten biggest clones make up approximately 9.9%. The sample originates from a study of response to subunit inactivated influenza vaccine. These data are also associated with another study on T cells expressing NK-cell markers. This second study notes: Synthesis of TCR beta cDNA relied on 5'RACE template switching carrying UMIs.

The source material was PBMCs from blood, sampled on the day of vaccination. The TCR was taken from a man in his fifties or sixties who received an inactivated influenza vaccine. This chain uses TRBV5-1 with TRBJ2-1, with a possible D match to TRBD2 (5 bases). CDR3 bases: TGCGCCAGCAGCTTGGGTGGCGGGTTCTACAATGAGCAGTTCTTC. Its translation: CASSLGGGFYNEQFF. Filled out from reference TRBV5-1 and TRBJ2-1, the complete variable domain reads KAGVTQTPRYLIKTRGQQVTLSCSPISGHRSVSWYQQTPGQGLQFLFEYFSETQRNKGNFPGRFSGRQFSNSRSEMNVSTLELGDSALYLCASSLGGGFYNEQFFGPGTRLTVL.